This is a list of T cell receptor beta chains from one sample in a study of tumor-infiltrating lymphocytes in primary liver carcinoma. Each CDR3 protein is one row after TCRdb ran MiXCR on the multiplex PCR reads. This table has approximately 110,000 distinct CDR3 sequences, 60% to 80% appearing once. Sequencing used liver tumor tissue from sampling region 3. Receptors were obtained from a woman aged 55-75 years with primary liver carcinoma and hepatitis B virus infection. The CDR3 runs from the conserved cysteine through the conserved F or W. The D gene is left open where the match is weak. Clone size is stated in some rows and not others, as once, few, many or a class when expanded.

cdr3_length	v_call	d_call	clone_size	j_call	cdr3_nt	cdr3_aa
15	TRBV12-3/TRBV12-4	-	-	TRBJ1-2	TGTGCCAGCAGTTTGGGGCAGATAACATACTATGACTACACCTTC	CASSLGQITYYDYTF
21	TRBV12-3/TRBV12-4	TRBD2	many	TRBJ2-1	TGTGCCAGCAGTTCCCCCCCCGGGACTAGCGGGAGTGAAGGACCCACCAATGAGCAGTTCTTC	CASSSPPGTSGSEGPTNEQFF
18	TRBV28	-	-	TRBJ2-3	TGTGCCAGCAGTCCTACTCGGACATGTCGGAGGTACACAGATACGCAGTATTTT	CASSPTRTCRRYTDTQYF
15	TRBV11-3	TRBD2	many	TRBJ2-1	TGTGCCAGCAGCCAGGCGGCGGGAGCCGTCAATGAGCAGTTCTTC	CASSQAAGAVNEQFF
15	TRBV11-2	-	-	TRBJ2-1	TGTGCCAGCAGCTTAGCGCCTACTTCTTACAATGAGCAGTTCTTC	CASSLAPTSYNEQFF
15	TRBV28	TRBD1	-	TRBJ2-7	TGTGCTAGCAGTTTAAGTTCGGGACAGGACTGGGAGCAGTACTTC	CASSLSSGQDWEQYF
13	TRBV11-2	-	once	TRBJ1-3	TGTGCCAGCAGCTTCCCCGGCGGAAACACCTTATGTTTT	CASSFPGGNTLCF
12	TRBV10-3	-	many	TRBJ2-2	TGTGCCATCAGGTCGGGGGCCGGGGAGCTGTTTTTT	CAIRSGAGELFF
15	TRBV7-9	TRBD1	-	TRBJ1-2	TGTGCCAACAGCCTGGGACAGGCCCTTAACTATGGCTACACCTTC	CANSLGQALNYGYTF
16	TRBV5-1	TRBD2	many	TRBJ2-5	TGCGCCAGCAGCTTGCGGGAGGGCTCCTACCAAGAGACCCAGTACTTC	CASSLREGSYQETQYF
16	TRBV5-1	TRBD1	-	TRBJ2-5	TGCGCCAGCAGCTTGAGGGACAGGGCGGTTACCGAGACCCAGTACTTC	CASSLRDRAVTETQYF
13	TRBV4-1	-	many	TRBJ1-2	TGCGCCAGCAGCCCAGACAGAGCCTATGGCTACACCTTC	CASSPDRAYGYTF
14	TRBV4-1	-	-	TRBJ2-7	TGCGCTAGCAGCTTAAGGGAAAGGTCCTACGAGCTGTACTTC	CASSLRERSYELYF
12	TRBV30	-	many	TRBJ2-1	TGTGCCTGGAGTGCCTTCGTAGGTGAGCAGTTCTTC	CAWSAFVGEQFF
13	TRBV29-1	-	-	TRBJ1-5	TGCGGCGTTGGAGAGAACAGCAATCAGCCCCAGCCTTTT	CGVGENSNQPQPF
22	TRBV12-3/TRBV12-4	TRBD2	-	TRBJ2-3	TGTGCCAGCAGTTCACTAGGTGGGAGACTAGCGGGAGAGAATAACAATTACGATACGCAGTATTTT	CASSSLGGRLAGENNNYDTQYF
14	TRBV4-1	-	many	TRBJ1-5	TGCGCCAGCAGCCGCGGACAGACCAATCAGCCCCAGCATTTT	CASSRGQTNQPQHF
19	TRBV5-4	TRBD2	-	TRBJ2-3	TGCACCGGCAGCTTGGCGGGGACTAGCGGGAGTCGGCTCAACGATACGCAGTATTTT	CTGSLAGTSGSRLNDTQYF
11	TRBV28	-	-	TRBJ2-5	TGTGCCAGCAGCTTAAAAGAGGCCCAGTACTTC	CASSLKEAQYF
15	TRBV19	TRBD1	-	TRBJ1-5	TGTGGCAGTAGGGATAGGGGGCCAGGTAATCAGCCCCAGCATTTT	CGSRDRGPGNQPQHF
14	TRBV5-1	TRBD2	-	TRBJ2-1	TGCGCCAGCAGCTTTAGCGGGAGTCGGAATCAGCAGTTCTTT	CASSFSGSRNQQFF
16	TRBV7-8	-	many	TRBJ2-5	TGTGCCAGCAGCCCGTCCGGGACCCATATAGGAGAGACCCAGTACTTC	CASSPSGTHIGETQYF
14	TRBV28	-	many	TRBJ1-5	TGTGCCAGCAGTTTGGGGACCGCGGTTACGGCCCAGCATTTT	CASSLGTAVTAQHF
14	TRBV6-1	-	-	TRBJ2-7	TGTGCCAGCATGTCAGTACGGGGCGCTTACGATCAGTACTTC	CASMSVRGAYDQYF
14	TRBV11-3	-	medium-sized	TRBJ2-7	TGTGCCAGCAGCGTGGGGGGGCCCTCCTACGAGCAGTACTTC	CASSVGGPSYEQYF
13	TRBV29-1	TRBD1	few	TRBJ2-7	TGCAGCGTTGAACGGGGACAGGGTACCGAGCAGTACTTC	CSVERGQGTEQYF
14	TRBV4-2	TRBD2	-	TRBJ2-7	TGTGTCAGCAGCGGGGGCGGGAGGTCCTACGAGCAGTACTTC	CVSSGGGRSYEQYF
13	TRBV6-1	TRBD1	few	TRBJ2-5	TGTGCCAGCAGTGAAGCGGGGACAGGGGACAAGTACTTC	CASSEAGTGDKYF
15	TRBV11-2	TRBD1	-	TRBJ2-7	TGTGCCAGCAGCTCTCATCTGGGACAGGTTTACGAGCAGTACTTC	CASSSHLGQVYEQYF
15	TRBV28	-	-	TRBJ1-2	TGTGCCAGCAGTCGCGCTCCCGGGGTGATTGTAGGCTACACCTTC	CASSRAPGVIVGYTF
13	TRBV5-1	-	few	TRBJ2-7	TGCGTCAGCAGCTTAGGGCTCCAAGGGGAGCAGTACTTC	CVSSLGLQGEQYF
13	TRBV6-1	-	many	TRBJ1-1	TGTGCCAGCAGTGTGACAAGGAACACTGAAGCTTTCTTT	CASSVTRNTEAFF
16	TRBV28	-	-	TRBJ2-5	TGTGCCAGTACGGGAGCGACGAGTGCCATCATGGAGACCCAGTACTTC	CASTGATSAIMETQYF
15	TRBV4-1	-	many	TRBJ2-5	TGCGCCAGCAGCCAAGATTTGGGGGATTGGGAGACCCAGTACTTC	CASSQDLGDWETQYF
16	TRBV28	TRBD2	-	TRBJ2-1	TGTGCCAGCAGCCTCTTCGGCGGGAGTCTTCGTAATGAGCAGTTCTTC	CASSLFGGSLRNEQFF
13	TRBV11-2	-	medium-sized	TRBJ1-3	TGTGCCAGCACCCCATATTCTGGAAACACCATATATTTT	CASTPYSGNTIYF
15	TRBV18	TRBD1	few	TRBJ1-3	TGTGCCAGCTCACCAAACCCCCAAATCCAGGGGGTAGTTCGTTTT	CASSPNPQIQGVVRF
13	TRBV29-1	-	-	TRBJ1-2	TGCAGCGTTGAATGGGGGGCCTACTGTGGCTACTCCTTC	CSVEWGAYCGYSF
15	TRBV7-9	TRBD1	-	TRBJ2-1	TGTGCCAGCAGTCCCCAGGGGGCGCAGGGGAATGAGCAGTTCTTC	CASSPQGAQGNEQFF
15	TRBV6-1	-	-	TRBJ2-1	TGTGCCAGCAAACGAGGACTCTCCGATCTCAATGGGCAGTTCTTC	CASKRGLSDLNGQFF
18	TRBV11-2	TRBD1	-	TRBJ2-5	TGTGCCAGCAACTTAGAGTTGGCGACAGGGGGCCGGCAAGAGATCCAGTACTTC	CASNLELATGGRQEIQYF
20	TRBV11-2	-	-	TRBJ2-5	TGTGCCAGCATCTTAGACCCCGGCCCCCCCTGGGCGGGGCCACAAGAGACCCAGTACTTC	CASILDPGPPWAGPQETQYF
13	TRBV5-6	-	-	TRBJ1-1	TGTGCCAACAGCTTATTAGGGTACACTGAAGTTTTCTTT	CANSLLGYTEVFF
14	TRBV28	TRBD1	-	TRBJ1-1	TGTGCCAGCAGTTGGACAGGGGGTGGCACTGAAGCTTTCTTT	CASSWTGGGTEAFF
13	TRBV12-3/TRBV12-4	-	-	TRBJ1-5	TGTGCCAGCACTGACAGGACAGATCAGCCCCAGGATTTT	CASTDRTDQPQDF
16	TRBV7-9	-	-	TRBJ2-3	TGTGCCAGCAGCCCCCCCCCAGGGGAGTCCACAGATACGCAGTATTTT	CASSPPPGESTDTQYF
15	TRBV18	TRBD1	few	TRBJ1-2	TGTGCCAGCTCACCCGGACAGGGACCCAACTATGGCTACACCTTC	CASSPGQGPNYGYTF
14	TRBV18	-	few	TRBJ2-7	TGTGCCAGCTCACCGGGTTCGAGACTCTACGAGCAGTACTTC	CASSPGSRLYEQYF
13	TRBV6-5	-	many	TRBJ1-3	TGTGCCACCCTATCGAGCTCTGGAAACACCATATATTTT	CATLSSSGNTIYF
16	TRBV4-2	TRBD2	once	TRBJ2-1	TGTGCCAGCAGACTTCAAAGCGGGAGAGCCGGAAATGAGCAGTTCTTC	CASRLQSGRAGNEQFF
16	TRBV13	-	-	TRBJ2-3	TGTGCCAGCAGCTCACTCCGACAGGATAGCACAGATACGCAGTATTTC	CASSSLRQDSTDTQYF
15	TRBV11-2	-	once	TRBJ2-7	TGTGCCAACGGCTTAGACCCAGGTCATACGTCCGAGCAGTACTTC	CANGLDPGHTSEQYF